This T cell receptor (beta chain) was retrieved from a study of blood T cells in healthy people across ages. This CDR3 comprises 14 residues. CDR1 is SGHVS, CDR2 FNYEAQ, per germline. Healthy Russian Caucasian donors spanned ages about 6 to 95 years. Peripheral blood from each donor was collected in a volume of approximately 10 milliliters. Study results and limitations: Across the age range, TCR beta diversity per million T cells fell in a roughly linear way. Without sorted subsets, naive and antigen-experienced compartments could not be conclusively compared.

Only a few counts were recorded for this clonotype. The antigen is undetermined. Next came a second PCR, run for about 7 to 12 cycles, which used a sample-barcoded 5' primer along with a J-beta primer mix. TCRdb independently ran MiXCR on the 5' RACE reads; one entry per CDR3 protein. The sample has roughly 1,300,000 distinct CDR3 sequences; approximately 59% are singletons. The TCR originated in a man between 18 and 29 years old in good health. This chain uses TRBV7-6 with TRBJ2-4; no clear D gene. The J call is doubtful: the DNA matches TRBJ2-7 better. The sequenced sample was blood. The CDR3, as DNA: TGTGCCAGCAGCTTAGCGGGTGGCTCGGACGAGCAGTACTTC. Its protein product is CASSLAGGSDEQYF.